This TCR beta chain comes out of a study of blood T cell repertoires in COVID-19 (dated by TCRdb to the early 2020s). With respect to the entire study: Samples covering the acute and convalescent phases of COVID-19 were provided by collaborators in the United States, Italy and Spain. The material from the prospective study consisted of cDNA or gDNA derived from T cells, B-cell-depleted T cells, or PBMCs. Subjects who had been exposed to COVID-19, were actively infected with it, or had recovered from it provided the deeply sampled blood TCRbeta repertoires that made up the dataset. The repertoires were released in a freely available public database meant as a resource for research on the immune response to SARS-CoV-2. Samples came from the ongoing ImmuneRACE study (first 160 participants) plus 1,254 subjects from 6 global collaborators. The sample metadata nearly always contained a de-identified subject ID, COVID-19 status, age in years and sex. Where HLA class I and class II types were available, the types were taken from metadata supplied by the sample provider, not from assay-based typing. Results and caveats for the whole study, not just this receptor: The amount of clinical and demographic metadata varied by source and participant and was provided uncurated.

One collaborating source in Seattle enrolled patients while the patients were actively infected and followed the patients over time throughout the course of disease. The collaborating institutions used their own protocols to collect whole blood in K2EDTA tubes. For TCRbeta analysis, collaborators shipped samples as frozen whole blood, isolated PBMCs, or DNA extracted from either of those sample types. The CDR3 numbers 15 residues from cysteine through phenylalanine. Only the CDR3 DNA stays, 45 bases, in frame from base 1. From the germline V gene, CDR1 is MDHEN and CDR2 is SYDVKM. V gives up 5 bases and J gives up 5 bases, and the segment between their germline ends measures 16 bases. About this clone: This clone's antigen is unknown. No clone much larger than this one lies a single base away; base qualities are absent.

TCRbeta CDR3 regions were amplified from genomic DNA by means of the immunoSEQ Assay, a bias-controlled multiplex PCR. The paper's data handling went like this. The number of nucleated cells in each sample was estimated by amplification of reference gene primers within the assay. To quantify the absolute abundance of each unique TCRbeta CDR3 rearrangement, sequence reads were collapsed and filtered. Productive Simpson clonality was computed per sample as the square root of Simpson's diversity index over productive rearrangements. TCRdb stores this immuneACCESS table with in-frame sequences only. Part of the clones is absent; in the studies checked, under half of the shortfall reflects unresolved V genes, and no reason is known for the rest. The V and J calls and clone size come from that table; D and trimming were worked out from the DNA. In this sample the table shows 120,000 to 150,000 clones, about 83% of which occur a single time. Approximately 8.9% of the sample comes from the top ten.

The chain is assembled from TRBV28 and TRBJ1-3; TRBD1 is a weak D gene call, 6 bases matching. The sample consisted of peripheral blood. The clonotype comes from a man aged 25-40 years with COVID-19, enrolled during active disease. The CDR3 has the sequence CASSPGGLSRNTIYF. The bases read TGTGCCAGCAGTCCCGGGGGGCTTTCGAGAAACACCATATATTTT.